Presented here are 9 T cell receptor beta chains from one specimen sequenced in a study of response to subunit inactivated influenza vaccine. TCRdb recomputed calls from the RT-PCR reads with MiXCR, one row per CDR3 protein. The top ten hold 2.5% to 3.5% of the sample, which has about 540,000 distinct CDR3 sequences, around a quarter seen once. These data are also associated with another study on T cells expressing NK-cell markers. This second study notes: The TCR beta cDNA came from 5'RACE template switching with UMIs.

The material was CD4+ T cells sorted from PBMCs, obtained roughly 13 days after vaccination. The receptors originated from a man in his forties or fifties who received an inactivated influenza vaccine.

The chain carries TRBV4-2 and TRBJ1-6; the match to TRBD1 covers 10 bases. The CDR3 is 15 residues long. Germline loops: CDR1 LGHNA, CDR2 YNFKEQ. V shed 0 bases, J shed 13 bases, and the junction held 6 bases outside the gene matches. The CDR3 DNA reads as TGTGCCAGCAGCCAAGAGGGACAGGGGCTCGATCCCCTCCACTTT. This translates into CASSQEGQGLDPLHF.

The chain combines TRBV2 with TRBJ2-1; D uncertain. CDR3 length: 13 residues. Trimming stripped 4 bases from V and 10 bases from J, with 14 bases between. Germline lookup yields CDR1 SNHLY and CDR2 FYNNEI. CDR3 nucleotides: TGTGCCAGCAGTGGAGGCGATGTGGGAGAGCAGTTCTTC. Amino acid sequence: CASSGGDVGEQFF. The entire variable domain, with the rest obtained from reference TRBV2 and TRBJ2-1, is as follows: EPEVTQTPSHQVTQMGQEVILRCVPISNHLYFYWYRQILGQKVEFLVSFYNNEISEKSEIFDDQFSVERPDGSNFTLKIRSTKLEDSAMYFCASSGGDVGEQFFGPGTRLTVL.

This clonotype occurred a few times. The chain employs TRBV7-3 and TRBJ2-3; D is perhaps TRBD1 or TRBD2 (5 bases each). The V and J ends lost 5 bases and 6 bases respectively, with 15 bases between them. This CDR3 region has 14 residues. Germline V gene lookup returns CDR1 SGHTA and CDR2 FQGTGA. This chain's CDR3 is CASSQWDRGDTQYF. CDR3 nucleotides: TGTGCCAGCAGCCAATGGGACCGAGGGGATACGCAGTATTTT.

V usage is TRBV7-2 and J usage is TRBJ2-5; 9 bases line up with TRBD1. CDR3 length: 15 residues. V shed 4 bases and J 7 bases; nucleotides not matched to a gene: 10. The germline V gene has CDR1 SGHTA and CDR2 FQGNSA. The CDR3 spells CASSSLGTGSVTQYF. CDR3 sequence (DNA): TGTGCCAGCAGCTCACTGGGGACAGGGTCAGTGACCCAGTACTTC.

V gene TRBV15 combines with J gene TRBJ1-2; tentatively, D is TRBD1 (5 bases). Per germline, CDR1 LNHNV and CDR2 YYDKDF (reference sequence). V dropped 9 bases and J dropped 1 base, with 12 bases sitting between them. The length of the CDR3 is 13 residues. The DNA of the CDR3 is TGTGCCACATCAGGGCAGCATAACTATGGCTACACCTTC. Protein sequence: CATSGQHNYGYTF.

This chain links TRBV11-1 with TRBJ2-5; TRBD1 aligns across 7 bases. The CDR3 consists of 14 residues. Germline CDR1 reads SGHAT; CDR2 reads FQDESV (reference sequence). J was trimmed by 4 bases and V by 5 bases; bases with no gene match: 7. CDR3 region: CASSLSNRGETQYF. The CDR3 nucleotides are TGTGCCAGCAGCCTATCGAACAGGGGAGAGACCCAGTACTTC.

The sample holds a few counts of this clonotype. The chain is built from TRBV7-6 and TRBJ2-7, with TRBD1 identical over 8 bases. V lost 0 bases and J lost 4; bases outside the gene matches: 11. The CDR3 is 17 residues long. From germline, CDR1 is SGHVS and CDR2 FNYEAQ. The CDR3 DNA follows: TGTGCCAGCAGCTTAGCGAGGTGGACAGGGAGGTGGTACGAGCAGTACTTC. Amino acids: CASSLARWTGRWYEQYF.

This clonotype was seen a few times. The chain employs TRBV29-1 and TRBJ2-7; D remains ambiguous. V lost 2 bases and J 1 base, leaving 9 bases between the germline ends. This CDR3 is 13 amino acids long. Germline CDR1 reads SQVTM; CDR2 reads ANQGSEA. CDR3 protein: CSVEWAGSYEQYF. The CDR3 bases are TGCAGCGTTGAATGGGCCGGTTCCTACGAGCAGTACTTC.

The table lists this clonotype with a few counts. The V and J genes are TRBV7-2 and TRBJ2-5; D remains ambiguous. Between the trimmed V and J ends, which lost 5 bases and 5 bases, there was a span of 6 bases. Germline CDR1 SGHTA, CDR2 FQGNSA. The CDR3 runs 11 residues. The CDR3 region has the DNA TGTGCCAGCAGCCAATTCGAGACCCAGTACTTC. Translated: CASSQFETQYF. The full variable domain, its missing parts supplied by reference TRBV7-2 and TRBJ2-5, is GAGVSQSPSNKVTEKGKDVELRCDPISGHTALYWYRQSLGQGLEFLIYFQGNSAPDKSGLPSDRFSAERTGGSVSTLTIQRTQQEDSAVYLCASSQFETQYFGPGTRLLVL.